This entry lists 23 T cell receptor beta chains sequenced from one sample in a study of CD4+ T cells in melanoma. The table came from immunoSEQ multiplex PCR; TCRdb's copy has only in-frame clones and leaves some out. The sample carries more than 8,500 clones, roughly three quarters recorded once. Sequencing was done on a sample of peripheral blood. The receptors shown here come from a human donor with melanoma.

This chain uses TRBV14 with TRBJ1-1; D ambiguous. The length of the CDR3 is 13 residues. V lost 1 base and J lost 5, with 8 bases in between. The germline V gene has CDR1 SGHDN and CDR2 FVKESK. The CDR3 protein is CASSQAGWTEAFF. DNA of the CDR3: TGTGCCAGCAGCCAAGCGGGATGGACTGAAGCTTTCTTT. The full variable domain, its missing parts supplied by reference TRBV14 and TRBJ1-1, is EAGVTQFPSHSVIEKGQTVTLRCDPISGHDNLYWYRRVMGKEIKFLLHFVKESKQDESGMPNNRFLAERTGGTYSTLKVQPAELEDSGVYFCASSQAGWTEAFFGQGTRLTVV.

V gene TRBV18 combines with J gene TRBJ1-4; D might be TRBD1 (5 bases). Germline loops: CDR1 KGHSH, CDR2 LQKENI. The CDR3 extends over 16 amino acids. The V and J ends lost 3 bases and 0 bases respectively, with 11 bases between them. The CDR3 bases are TGTGCCAGCTCACCCTCGTGGGGGTCAACTAATGAAAAACTGTTTTTT. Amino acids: CASSPSWGSTNEKLFF.

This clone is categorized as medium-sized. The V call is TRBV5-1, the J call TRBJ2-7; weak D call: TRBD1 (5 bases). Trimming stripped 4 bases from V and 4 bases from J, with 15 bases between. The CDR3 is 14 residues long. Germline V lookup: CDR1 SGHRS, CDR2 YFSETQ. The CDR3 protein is CASSPAGSPYEQYF. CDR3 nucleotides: TGCGCCAGCAGCCCCGCAGGGTCCCCTTACGAGCAGTACTTC.

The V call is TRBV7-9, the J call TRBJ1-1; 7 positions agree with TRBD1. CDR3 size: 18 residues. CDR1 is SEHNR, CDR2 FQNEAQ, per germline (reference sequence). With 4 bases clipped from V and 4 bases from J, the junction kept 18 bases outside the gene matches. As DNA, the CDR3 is TGTGCCAGCAGCTCCCCCCGAGGCAGGGGGGCTCTCAGCACTGAAGCTTTCTTT. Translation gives CASSSPRGRGALSTEAFF.

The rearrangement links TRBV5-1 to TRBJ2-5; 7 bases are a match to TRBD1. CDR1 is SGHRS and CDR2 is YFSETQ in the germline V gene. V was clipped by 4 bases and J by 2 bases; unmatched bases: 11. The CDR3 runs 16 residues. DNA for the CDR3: TGCGCCAGCAGCCCCGGGACAGCATACCCACAAGAGACCCAGTACTTC. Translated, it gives CASSPGTAYPQETQYF.

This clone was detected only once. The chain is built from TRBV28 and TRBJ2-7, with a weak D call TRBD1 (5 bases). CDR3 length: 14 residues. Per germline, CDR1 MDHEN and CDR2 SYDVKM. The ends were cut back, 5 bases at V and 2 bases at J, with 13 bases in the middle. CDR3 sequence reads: CASSRWTTTYEQYF. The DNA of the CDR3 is TGTGCCAGCAGTCGTTGGACAACCACCTACGAGCAGTACTTC.

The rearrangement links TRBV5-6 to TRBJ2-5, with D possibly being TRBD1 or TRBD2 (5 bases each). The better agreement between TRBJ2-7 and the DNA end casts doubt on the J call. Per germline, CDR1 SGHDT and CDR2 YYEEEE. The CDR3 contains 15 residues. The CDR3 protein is CASSLQGGGAREQYF. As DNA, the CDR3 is TGTGCCAGCAGCTTGCAGGGTGGAGGTGCGCGCGAGCAGTACTTC.

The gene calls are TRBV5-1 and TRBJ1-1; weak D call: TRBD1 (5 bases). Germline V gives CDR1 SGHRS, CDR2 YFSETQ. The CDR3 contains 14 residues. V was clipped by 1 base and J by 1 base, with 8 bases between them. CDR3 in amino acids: CASSLNGANTEAFF. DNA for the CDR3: TGCGCCAGCAGCTTGAATGGGGCGAACACTGAAGCTTTCTTT.

CDR3 sequence reads: CASSPGVTGRNEQYF. The DNA of the CDR3 is TGTGCCAGCTCACCGGGGGTGACAGGGAGAAACGAGCAGTACTTC. The chain has TRBV18 and TRBJ2-7, with 7 nucleotides matching TRBD1. The J segment lost 5 bases and the V segment lost 3 bases, leaving 10 bases of the junction unmatched. Germline loops: CDR1 KGHSH, CDR2 LQKENI. The CDR3 has 15 residues.

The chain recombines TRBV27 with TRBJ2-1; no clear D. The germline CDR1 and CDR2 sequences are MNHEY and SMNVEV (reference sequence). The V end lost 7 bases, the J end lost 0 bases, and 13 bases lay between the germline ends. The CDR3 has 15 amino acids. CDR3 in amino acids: CASNSGTSSYNEQFF. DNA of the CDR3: TGTGCCAGCAACAGTGGCACGAGCTCCTACAATGAGCAGTTCTTC.

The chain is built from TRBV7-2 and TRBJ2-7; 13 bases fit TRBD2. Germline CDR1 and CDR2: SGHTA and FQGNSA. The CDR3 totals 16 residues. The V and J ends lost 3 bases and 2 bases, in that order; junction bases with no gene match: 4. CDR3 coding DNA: TGTGCCAGCAGCTTCACTAGCGGGGGGGCCCCCTACGAGCAGTACTTC. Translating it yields CASSFTSGGAPYEQYF.

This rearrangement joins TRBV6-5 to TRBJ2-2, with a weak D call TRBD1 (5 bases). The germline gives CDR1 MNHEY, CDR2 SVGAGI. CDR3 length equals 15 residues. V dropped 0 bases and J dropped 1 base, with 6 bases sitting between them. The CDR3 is CASSYSGENTGELFF. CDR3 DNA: TGTGCCAGCAGTTACTCAGGGGAGAACACCGGGGAGCTGTTTTTT.

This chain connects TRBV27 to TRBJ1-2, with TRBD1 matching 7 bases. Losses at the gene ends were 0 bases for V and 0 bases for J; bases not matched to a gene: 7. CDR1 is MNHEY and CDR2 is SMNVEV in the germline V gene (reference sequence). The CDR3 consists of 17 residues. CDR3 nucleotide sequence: TGTGCCAGCAGTTTATCGGTTGGGACAGTCTCTAACTATGGCTACACCTTC. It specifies CASSLSVGTVSNYGYTF.

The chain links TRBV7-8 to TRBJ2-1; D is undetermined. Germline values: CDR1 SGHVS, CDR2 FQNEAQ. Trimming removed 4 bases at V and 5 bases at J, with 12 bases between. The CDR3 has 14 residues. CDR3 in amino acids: CASSSMTENNEQFF. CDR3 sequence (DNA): TGTGCCAGCAGCTCCATGACTGAAAACAATGAGCAGTTCTTC.

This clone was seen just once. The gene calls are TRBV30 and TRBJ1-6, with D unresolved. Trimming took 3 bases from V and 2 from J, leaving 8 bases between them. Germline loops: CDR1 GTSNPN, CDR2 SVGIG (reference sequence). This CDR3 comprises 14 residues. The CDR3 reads CAWSAVTYNSPLHF. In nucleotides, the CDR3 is TGTGCCTGGAGCGCGGTAACCTATAATTCACCCCTCCACTTT.

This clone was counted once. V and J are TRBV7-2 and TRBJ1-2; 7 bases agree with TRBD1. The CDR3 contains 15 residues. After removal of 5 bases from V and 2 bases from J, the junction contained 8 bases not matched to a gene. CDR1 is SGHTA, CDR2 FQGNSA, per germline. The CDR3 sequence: CASSPDREYNYGYTF. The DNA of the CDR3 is TGTGCCAGCAGCCCCGACAGGGAGTACAACTATGGCTACACCTTC.

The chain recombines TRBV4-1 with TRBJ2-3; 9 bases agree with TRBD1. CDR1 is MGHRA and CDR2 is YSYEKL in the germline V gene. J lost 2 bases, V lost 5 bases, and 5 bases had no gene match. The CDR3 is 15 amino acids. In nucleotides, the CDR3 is TGCGCCAGCAGCTCCGGACAGGGGCCCACAGATACGCAGTATTTT. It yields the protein CASSSGQGPTDTQYF.

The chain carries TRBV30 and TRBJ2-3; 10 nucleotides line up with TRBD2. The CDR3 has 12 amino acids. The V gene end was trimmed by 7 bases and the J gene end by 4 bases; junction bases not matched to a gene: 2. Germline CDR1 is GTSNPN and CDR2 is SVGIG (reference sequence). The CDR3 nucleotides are TGTGCCTACAGCGGGGGGGCAGATACGCAGTATTTT. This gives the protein CAYSGGADTQYF. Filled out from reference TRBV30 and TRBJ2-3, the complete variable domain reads SQTIHQWPATLVQPVGSPLSLECTVEGTSNPNLYWYRQAAGRGLQLLFYSVGIGQISSEVPQNLSASRPQDRQFILSSKKLLLSDSGFYLCAYSGGADTQYFGPGTRLTVL.

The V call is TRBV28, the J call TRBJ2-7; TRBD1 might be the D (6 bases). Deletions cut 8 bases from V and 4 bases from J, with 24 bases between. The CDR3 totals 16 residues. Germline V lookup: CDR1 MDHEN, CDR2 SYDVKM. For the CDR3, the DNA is TGTGCCAGCGTGGCCACCAACCGGGACATCCCATACGAGCAGTACTTC. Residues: CASVATNRDIPYEQYF.

The CDR3 region has the DNA TGTGCCAGCAGCTTACTGGGCTACGAGCAGTACTTC. Translation: CASSLLGYEQYF. The V call is TRBV7-2, the J call TRBJ2-7; D is uncertain. Germline lookup yields CDR1 SGHTA and CDR2 FQGNSA. This CDR3 has 12 amino acids. The V gene lost 2 bases and the J gene lost 3 bases, with 5 bases spanning the gap.

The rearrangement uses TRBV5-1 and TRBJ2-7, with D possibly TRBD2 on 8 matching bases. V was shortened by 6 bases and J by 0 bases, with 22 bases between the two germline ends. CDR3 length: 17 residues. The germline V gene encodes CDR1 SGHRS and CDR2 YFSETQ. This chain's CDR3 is CASTLRPTGTSSYEQYF. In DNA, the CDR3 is TGCGCCAGCACTTTGCGTCCGACAGGGACTAGCTCCTACGAGCAGTACTTC.

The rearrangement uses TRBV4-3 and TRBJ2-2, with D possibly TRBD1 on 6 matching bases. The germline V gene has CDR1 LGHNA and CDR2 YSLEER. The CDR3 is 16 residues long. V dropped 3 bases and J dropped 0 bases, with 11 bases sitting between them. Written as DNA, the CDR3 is TGCGCCAGCAGCCACCAGGGACAAACGAACACCGGGGAGCTGTTTTTT. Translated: CASSHQGQTNTGELFF.

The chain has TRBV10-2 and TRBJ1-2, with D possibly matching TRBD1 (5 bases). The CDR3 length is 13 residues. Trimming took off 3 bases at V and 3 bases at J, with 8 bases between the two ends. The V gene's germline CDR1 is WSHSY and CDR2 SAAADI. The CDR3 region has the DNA TGCGCCAGCAGTGACAGGGATCACTATGGCTACACCTTC. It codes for CASSDRDHYGYTF.